This TCR beta chain was identified during a study of vaccination effects on CD4 cells after COVID-19. In the study overall: Sample provision by two convalescent patients occurred 16 days and one week before vaccination.

Broader study findings: Marked clonal contraction of both clone types appeared late after vaccination.

Germline CDR1 MGHRA, CDR2 YSYEKL. CDR3 length: 15 amino acids. V lost 4 bases and J 5 bases, leaving 18 bases between the germline ends. The data were produced by immunoSEQ multiplex PCR, yet TCRdb's version contains in-frame clones alone and is incomplete. The data show approximately 20,000 clones, around 70% seen once. The ViraFEST assay expanded antigen-specific CD4+ T cells with viral peptide pools before sequencing. Cultured cells yielded isolated CD4+ T cells after nine to ten days. The person had PCR-confirmed SARS-CoV-2 infection between March and December 2020. In its sample, this clone ranks as medium-sized. Antigen: not known.

This chain joins TRBV4-1 and TRBJ2-7; D is uncertain. The sequencing used CD4+ T cells from PBMCs cultured with SARS-CoV-2 spike peptides, collected before COVID-19 vaccination. The receptor was derived from a human donor who had a prior SARS-CoV-2 infection. CDR3 coding DNA: TGCGCCAGCAGCCGGACCCGGGCCCAACCCAACGAGCAGTACTTC. This gives the protein CASSRTRAQPNEQYF.